A single sample gave rise to the 23 T cell receptor beta chains below, sequenced in a study of human T cells and chemical hapten exposure (dated by TCRdb to the early 2020s). Library generation was performed with RACE. Sequencing instrument: NextSeq 500. TCRdb redid the processing of the public reads, applying fastp at Q25 and MiXCR, and retained in-frame beta chains. Here each entry gathers all rows of one CDR3 protein and keeps the most common genes and DNA. This sample is represented by a few hundred thousand distinct CDR3 sequences; roughly 4.8% of them were singletons. The ten most abundant clones make up about 2.2% of the sample. Taken with the paper, the label for time point translates to: patch test 1, 2 weeks after DPC sensitization. The meaning of the sample's treatment or condition label: therapeutic diphenylcyclopropenone sensitization with weekly scalp DPC. The source was whole blood, collected in connection with sensitization to the hapten diphenylcyclopropenone (DPC). These receptors came from a woman aged 45-59 years with alopecia areata. Some clones in this sample may be carry-over from other donors' samples.

This clonotype was recorded many times. The chain links TRBV7-6 to TRBJ2-7, with D possibly being TRBD1 (6 bases). The CDR3 sequence is 15 residues long. The ends were cut back, 2 bases at V and 2 bases at J, with 13 bases in the middle. From germline, CDR1 is SGHVS and CDR2 FNYEAQ. CDR3 in DNA: TGTGCCAGCAGCTTAACGGAAGGGGGAACCTACGAGCAGTACTTC. Its protein product is CASSLTEGGTYEQYF.

This clonotype was observed many times. This rearrangement joins TRBV7-6 to TRBJ2-7, with 7 bases that match TRBD1. This CDR3 region has 14 residues. The V gene's germline CDR1 is SGHVS and CDR2 FNYEAQ. The junction had 3 bases not matched to a gene; V was cut back by 4 bases and J by 0 bases. The CDR3 is CASSSTGSSYEQYF. CDR3 bases: TGTGCCAGCAGCTCGACAGGGAGCTCCTACGAGCAGTACTTC.

This clonotype was recorded at least ten times. The J gene is TRBJ1-4, the V gene TRBV14, with D possibly matching TRBD1 (5 bases). Germline CDR1 SGHDN, CDR2 FVKESK. CDR3 size: 16 residues. V was trimmed by 4 bases and J by 2 bases, leaving 14 bases between them. The CDR3 DNA reads TGTGCCAGCAGCCCTGGGTCCAGGGCCACTAATGAAAAACTGTTTTTT. Protein product: CASSPGSRATNEKLFF. Full variable domain (rest looked up from reference TRBV14 and TRBJ1-4): EAGVTQFPSHSVIEKGQTVTLRCDPISGHDNLYWYRRVMGKEIKFLLHFVKESKQDESGMPNNRFLAERTGGTYSTLKVQPAELEDSGVYFCASSPGSRATNEKLFFGSGTQLSVL.

The V gene is TRBV11-2, the J gene TRBJ1-2; D gene unclear. This CDR3 spans 13 amino acids. Germline V gene sequence: CDR1 SGHAT, CDR2 FQNNGV. V lost 4 bases and J lost 3, with 9 bases in between. The CDR3 nucleotides are TGTGCCAGCAGCTCCAACCCACACTATGGCTACACCTTC. It specifies CASSSNPHYGYTF.

In this sample, this clonotype turned up a few times. This rearrangement joins TRBV6-2 or TRBV6-3 to TRBJ2-2; 11 bases fit TRBD1. Per the germline V gene, CDR1 is MNHEY and CDR2 is SVGEGT. With V trimmed by 8 bases and J by 5 bases, 4 bases remained unmatched. This CDR3 spans 14 amino acids. The CDR3: CASGGTGGTGELFF. CDR3 DNA: TGTGCCAGCGGCGGGACAGGGGGGACCGGGGAGCTGTTTTTT.

The CDR3 loop is CSAGWAFF. The CDR3 DNA follows: TGCAGTGCTGGCTGGGCTTTCTTT. This rearrangement joins TRBV20-1 to TRBJ1-1, with no clear D. The germline CDR1 and CDR2 sequences are DFQATT and SNEGSKA (reference sequence). The CDR3 spans 8 residues. Trimming removed 5 bases at V and 11 bases at J, with 6 bases between.

In its sample, this clonotype was seen many times. The chain employs TRBV24-1 and TRBJ2-7; perhaps TRBD2 as D (6 bases). Germline assignment: CDR1 KGHDR and CDR2 SFDVKD. Trimming removed 0 bases from V and 12 bases from J, with 11 bases in between. The CDR3 contains 12 residues. The CDR3 region is CATSDLLGRGYF. CDR3 nucleotide sequence: TGTGCCACCAGTGATTTGCTCGGGAGAGGGTACTTC.

This clonotype appeared a few times. The chain is built from TRBV28 and TRBJ2-7, with TRBD1 matching over 8 bases. V was clipped by 6 bases and J by 5 bases; unmatched bases: 15. The CDR3 sequence is 16 residues long. Germline CDR1 MDHEN, CDR2 SYDVKM. CDR3 amino acids: CASRVGSYRGLDEQYF. The CDR3 nucleotides read TGTGCCAGCAGGGTAGGGAGTTACAGGGGGTTGGACGAGCAGTACTTC. The full variable domain, with the rest looked up from reference TRBV28 and TRBJ2-7, is DVKVTQSSRYLVKRTGEKVFLECVQDMDHENMFWYRQDPGLGLRLIYFSYDVKMKEKGDIPEGYSVSREKKERFSLILESASTNQTSMYLCASRVGSYRGLDEQYFGPGTRLTVT.

In its sample, this clonotype was seen many times. J is TRBJ1-4 and V is TRBV20-1; maybe TRBD1 (5 bases). CDR1 is DFQATT and CDR2 is SNEGSKA in the germline V gene (reference sequence). The V and J ends lost 0 bases and 7 bases respectively, with 15 bases between them. The CDR3 contains 15 residues. CDR3 coding DNA: TGCAGTGCTAGAGATCTCCAGGGCGGAAGTGAAAAACTGTTTTTT. Translated: CSARDLQGGSEKLFF.

This clonotype turned up a few times. CDR3 nucleotides: TGCGCCAGCAGTGAGTTGCCCGGGACAGGGTTATCCGGGGAGCTGTTTTTT. This codes for CASSELPGTGLSGELFF. The rearrangement uses TRBV10-2 and TRBJ2-2, with TRBD1 identical over 9 bases. The CDR3 sequence is 17 residues long. V lost 1 base to trimming and J lost 6 bases; unmatched junction nucleotides: 9. In germline, CDR1 is WSHSY, CDR2 SAAADI.

The DNA of the CDR3 is TGCAGTGCTAGAGATCCTAGCGGGGCCTCCACAGATACGCAGTATTTT. It is translated as CSARDPSGASTDTQYF. The chain recombines TRBV20-1 with TRBJ2-3; 9 bases map to TRBD2. The CDR3 is 16 amino acids. V lost 0 bases to trimming and J lost 2 bases; unmatched junction nucleotides: 6. Germline loops: CDR1 DFQATT, CDR2 SNEGSKA (reference sequence).

This clonotype was observed many times. The chain links TRBV5-1 to TRBJ1-2; D is undetermined. The V end was cut by 0 bases, the J end by 5 bases, with 8 bases between. Germline loops: CDR1 SGHRS, CDR2 YFSETQ. This CDR3 is built from 13 residues. For the CDR3, the DNA is TGCGCCAGCAGCTTGGAAGGGCCATATGGCTACACCTTC. This codes for CASSLEGPYGYTF.

This clonotype was detected ten times or more. The chain is built from TRBV7-8 and TRBJ2-7; 9 bases map to TRBD1. CDR1 SGHVS and CDR2 FQNEAQ come from the germline V gene. V lost 4 bases and J lost 7; bases outside the gene matches: 11. This CDR3 has 15 amino acids. The chain's CDR3 is CASSSRQGEMREQYF. CDR3 bases: TGTGCCAGCAGCTCGAGACAGGGGGAGATGAGGGAGCAGTACTTC.

This clonotype has more than one count but fewer than ten. The chain has TRBV10-3 and TRBJ2-2; weak D call: TRBD1 (5 bases). The CDR3 is 13 amino acids. CDR1 is ENHRY, CDR2 SYGVKD, per germline. V was pared by 8 bases and J by 1 base, with 8 bases between. The CDR3 coding sequence is TGTGCCATCCTTAGGGGGAACACCGGGGAGCTGTTTTTT. It encodes CAILRGNTGELFF.

The rearrangement links TRBV4-2 to TRBJ1-6, with TRBD1 identical over 7 bases. The CDR3 is made up of 17 amino acids. V was pared by 4 bases and J by 7 bases, with 13 bases of the junction left unmatched. CDR1 is LGHNA and CDR2 is YNFKEQ in the germline V gene. This chain's CDR3 is CASSPGQDAMGNSPLHF. CDR3 bases: TGTGCCAGCAGCCCAGGACAGGATGCGATGGGGAATTCACCCCTCCACTTT.

This clonotype was seen at least ten times. V usage is TRBV12-3 or TRBV12-4 and J usage is TRBJ2-4; 10 bases agree with TRBD1. The CDR3 sequence is 17 residues long. The V segment lost 6 bases and the J segment 10 bases; nucleotides outside the gene matches: 18. The CDR3 DNA reads TGTGCCAGCAGCGCCGGGACAGGGGCGTTCAAGGGGGGGATTCAGTACTTC. As protein: CASSAGTGAFKGGIQYF.

This clonotype was seen ten or more times. This sequence joins TRBV12-3 or TRBV12-4 and TRBJ2-1, with TRBD1 matching 8 bases. V lost 6 bases, J lost 9 bases, and 13 bases stayed unmatched. This CDR3 has 15 residues. The CDR3 is CASSWTGSDGGEQFF. Here the CDR3 DNA reads TGTGCCAGCAGCTGGACAGGGTCCGATGGGGGTGAGCAGTTCTTC.

The rearrangement joins TRBV30 to TRBJ2-3; TRBD2 aligns across 10 bases. This CDR3 spans 15 amino acids. Trimming cost V 5 bases and J 3 bases; bases outside gene matches: 8. From germline, CDR1 is GTSNPN and CDR2 SVGIG (reference sequence). The DNA of the CDR3 is TGTGCCTGGGCTCTAGCGGGAGTATCGACAGATACGCAGTATTTT. This gives the protein CAWALAGVSTDTQYF. Drawing the rest from reference TRBV30 and TRBJ2-3, the complete variable domain is SQTIHQWPATLVQPVGSPLSLECTVEGTSNPNLYWYRQAAGRGLQLLFYSVGIGQISSEVPQNLSASRPQDRQFILSSKKLLLSDSGFYLCAWALAGVSTDTQYFGPGTRLTVL.

Only a few counts were recorded for this clonotype. The chain links TRBV6-6 to TRBJ1-5, with D hard to call. Trimming stripped 6 bases from V and 1 base from J, with 10 bases between. This CDR3 is built from 14 residues. Germline-derived CDR1 and CDR2 are MNHNY and SVGAGI (reference sequence). In DNA form, the CDR3 reads TGTGCCAGCAGGTCGAGTATGAGCAATCAGCCCCAGCATTTT. Amino acids: CASRSSMSNQPQHF.

This clonotype occurred a few times. The genes are TRBV2 and TRBJ2-7; D unresolved. The germline V gene encodes CDR1 SNHLY and CDR2 FYNNEI. The CDR3 covers 15 residues. The V gene lost 0 bases and the J gene lost 1 base, with 10 bases spanning the gap. CDR3 in amino acids: CASSEALFSSYEQYF. CDR3 nucleotide sequence: TGTGCCAGCAGTGAAGCGCTGTTCAGTTCCTACGAGCAGTACTTC.

This clonotype was detected ten times or more. The chain links TRBV7-9 to TRBJ2-3; TRBD2 matches 12 bases. There are 17 residues in the CDR3. The J segment lost 0 bases and the V segment lost 5 bases, leaving 6 bases of the junction unmatched. CDR1 is SEHNR and CDR2 is FQNEAQ in the germline V gene (reference sequence). The CDR3 loop reads CASSGTSGSSSTDTQYF. CDR3 DNA sequence: TGTGCCAGCAGCGGGACTAGCGGGTCATCTAGCACAGATACGCAGTATTTT.

The CDR3 DNA follows: TGTGCCAGCAGTTTAATAGGAACGGCTGGAAACACCATATATTTT. This translates into CASSLIGTAGNTIYF. The chain employs TRBV28 and TRBJ1-3; D ambiguous. The germline gives CDR1 MDHEN, CDR2 SYDVKM. This CDR3 contains 15 residues. Trimming pared 2 bases from V and 2 bases from J, leaving 10 bases between.

This clonotype turned up a few times. The CDR3 bases are TGCAGTGCTCCCCGAAGGGGCGAGGGCTACACCTTC. This translates into CSAPRRGEGYTF. The V call is TRBV20-1, the J call TRBJ1-2; D is possibly TRBD1 (5 bases). Between the trimmed V and J ends, which lost 5 bases and 8 bases, there was a span of 15 bases. The CDR3 totals 12 residues. Germline CDR1 and CDR2: DFQATT and SNEGSKA (reference sequence).